One sample yielded the 5 T cell receptor beta chains listed below, sequenced in a study of cytomegalovirus exposure and HLA in healthy donors. The PCR ran on 60 Vbeta and 13 Jbeta primers. Method: immunoSEQ multiplex PCR; TCRdb's copy keeps in-frame clones and lacks some. This table holds 150,000 to 200,000 clones, around 85% found once. Sequences were obtained from PBMCs. Every receptor here comes from a man aged 18 to 30 in good health and CMV-seropositive.

In nucleotides, the CDR3 is TGCGCCAGCAGCCAAGGGGGACAGGGGGCCCCCGGGGAGCTGTTTTTT. The encoded protein is CASSQGGQGAPGELFF. The chain combines TRBV4-3 with TRBJ2-2; 12 nucleotides agree with TRBD1. Trimming cost V 1 base and J 6 bases; bases outside gene matches: 3. Looked up from germline, CDR1 is LGHNA and CDR2 is YSLEER. The CDR3 sequence is 16 residues long.

This chain connects TRBV6-1 to TRBJ2-3, with a weak D call TRBD1 (6 bases). Germline CDR1 reads MNHNS; CDR2 reads SASEGT. With 3 bases removed from V and 2 bases from J, the gap between germline ends came to 12 bases. The CDR3 is 15 residues long. The CDR3 DNA follows: TGTGCCAGCAGTGAGGGCACAGGGTTCACAGATACGCAGTATTTT. This sequence encodes CASSEGTGFTDTQYF.

The chain links TRBV5-6 to TRBJ2-3; tentative D call: TRBD2 (5 bases). The CDR3 sequence is 14 residues long. Germline CDR1 SGHDT, CDR2 YYEEEE. The V gene lost 0 bases and the J gene lost 0 bases, with 5 bases spanning the gap. The chain's CDR3 is CASSLAGSTDTQYF. The CDR3 DNA reads TGTGCCAGCAGCTTGGCGGGAAGCACAGATACGCAGTATTTT.

The chain has TRBV27 and TRBJ2-7, with D possibly being TRBD2 (5 bases). Trimming removed 4 bases from V and 2 bases from J, with 9 bases in between. The germline CDR1 and CDR2 sequences are MNHEY and SMNVEV (reference sequence). The CDR3 sequence is 13 residues long. The CDR3 reads CASSSGIAYEQYF. The CDR3 DNA follows: TGTGCCAGCAGTTCCGGGATCGCCTACGAGCAGTACTTC.

The gene calls are TRBV18 and TRBJ1-1; TRBD1 aligns across 11 bases. V lost 4 bases, J lost 5 bases, and 6 bases stayed unmatched. The CDR3 length is 15 residues. The germline V gene has CDR1 KGHSH and CDR2 LQKENI. CDR3 amino acids: CASSQGQGAWTEAFF. In DNA, the CDR3 is TGTGCCAGCTCACAAGGACAGGGGGCTTGGACTGAAGCTTTCTTT.